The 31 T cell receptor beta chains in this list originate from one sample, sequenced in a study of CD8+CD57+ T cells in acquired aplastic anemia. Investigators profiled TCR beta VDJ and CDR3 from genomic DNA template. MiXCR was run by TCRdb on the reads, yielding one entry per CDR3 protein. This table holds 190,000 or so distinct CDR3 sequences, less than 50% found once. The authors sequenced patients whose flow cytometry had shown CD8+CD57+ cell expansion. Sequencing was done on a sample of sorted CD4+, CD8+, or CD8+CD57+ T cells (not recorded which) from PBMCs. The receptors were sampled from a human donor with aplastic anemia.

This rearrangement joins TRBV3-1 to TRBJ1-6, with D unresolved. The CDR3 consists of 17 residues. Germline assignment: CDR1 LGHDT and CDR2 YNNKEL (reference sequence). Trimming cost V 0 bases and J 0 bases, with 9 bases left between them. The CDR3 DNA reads TGTGCCAGCAGCCAAGACGCCCGATCCTCCTATAATTCACCCCTCCACTTT. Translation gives CASSQDARSSYNSPLHF.

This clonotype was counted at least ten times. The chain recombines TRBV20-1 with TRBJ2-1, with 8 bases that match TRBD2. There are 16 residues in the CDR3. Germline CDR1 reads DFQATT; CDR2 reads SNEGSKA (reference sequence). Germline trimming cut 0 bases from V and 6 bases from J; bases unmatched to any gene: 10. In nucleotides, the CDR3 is TGCAGTGCTAGAGATCAGCAGCGGGGGCCGGGCAATGAGCAGTTCTTC. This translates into CSARDQQRGPGNEQFF.

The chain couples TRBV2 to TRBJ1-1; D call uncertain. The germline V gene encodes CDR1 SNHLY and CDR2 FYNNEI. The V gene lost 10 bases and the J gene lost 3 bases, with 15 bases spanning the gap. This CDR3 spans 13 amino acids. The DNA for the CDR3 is TGTGCCACCTTCGCGGGCACGGACACTGAAGCTTTCTTT. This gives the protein CATFAGTDTEAFF. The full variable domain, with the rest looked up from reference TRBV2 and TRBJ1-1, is EPEVTQTPSHQVTQMGQEVILRCVPISNHLYFYWYRQILGQKVEFLVSFYNNEISEKSEIFDDQFSVERPDGSNFTLKIRSTKLEDSAMYFCATFAGTDTEAFFGQGTRLTVV.

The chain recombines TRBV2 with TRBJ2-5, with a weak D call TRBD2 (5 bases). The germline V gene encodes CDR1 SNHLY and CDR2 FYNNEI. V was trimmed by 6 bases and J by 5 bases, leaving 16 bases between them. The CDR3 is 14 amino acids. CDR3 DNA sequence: TGTGCCAGCAGAGCGCGGGTCCTGGAGGAGACCCAGTACTTC. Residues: CASRARVLEETQYF.

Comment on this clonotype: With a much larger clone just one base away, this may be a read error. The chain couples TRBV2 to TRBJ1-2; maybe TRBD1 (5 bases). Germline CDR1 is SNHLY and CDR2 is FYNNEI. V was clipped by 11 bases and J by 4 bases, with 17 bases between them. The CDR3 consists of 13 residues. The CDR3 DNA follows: TGTGCCTGCACCCGTCCAGGGAGCTATGGCTACACCTTC. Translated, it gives CACTRPGSYGYTF.

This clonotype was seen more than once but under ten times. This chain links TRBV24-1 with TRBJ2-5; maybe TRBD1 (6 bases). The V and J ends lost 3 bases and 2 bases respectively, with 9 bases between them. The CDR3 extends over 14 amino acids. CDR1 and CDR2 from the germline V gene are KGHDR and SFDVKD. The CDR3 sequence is CATSDPGQQETQYF. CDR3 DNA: TGTGCCACCAGTGATCCAGGACAGCAAGAGACCCAGTACTTC.

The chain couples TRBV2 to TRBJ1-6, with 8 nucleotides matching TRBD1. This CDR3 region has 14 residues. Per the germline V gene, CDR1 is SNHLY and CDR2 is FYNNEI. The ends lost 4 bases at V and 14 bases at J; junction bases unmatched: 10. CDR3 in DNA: TGTGCCAGCAGTGTTCGGCAGGGGGCTCAAACCCTCCACTTT. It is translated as CASSVRQGAQTLHF.

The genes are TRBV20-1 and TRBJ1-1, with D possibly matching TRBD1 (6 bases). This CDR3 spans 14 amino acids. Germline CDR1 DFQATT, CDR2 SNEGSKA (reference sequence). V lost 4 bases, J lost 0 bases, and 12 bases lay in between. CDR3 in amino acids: CSATVRDMNTEAFF. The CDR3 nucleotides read TGCAGTGCTACCGTCCGGGACATGAACACTGAAGCTTTCTTT.

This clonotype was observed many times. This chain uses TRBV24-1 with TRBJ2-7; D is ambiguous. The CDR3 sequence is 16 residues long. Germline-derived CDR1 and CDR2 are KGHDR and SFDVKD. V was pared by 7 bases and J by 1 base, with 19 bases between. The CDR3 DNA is TGTGCCACCAGCCCCTTAATCCCCGGGCCTTCCTACGAGCAGTACTTC. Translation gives CATSPLIPGPSYEQYF.

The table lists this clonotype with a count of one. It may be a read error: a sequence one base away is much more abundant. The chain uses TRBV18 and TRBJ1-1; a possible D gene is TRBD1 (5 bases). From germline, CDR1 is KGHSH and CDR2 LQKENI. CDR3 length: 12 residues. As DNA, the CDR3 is TGTGCCAGCGAGACAGCGAACACTGAAGCTTCCTTT. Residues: CASETANTEASF.

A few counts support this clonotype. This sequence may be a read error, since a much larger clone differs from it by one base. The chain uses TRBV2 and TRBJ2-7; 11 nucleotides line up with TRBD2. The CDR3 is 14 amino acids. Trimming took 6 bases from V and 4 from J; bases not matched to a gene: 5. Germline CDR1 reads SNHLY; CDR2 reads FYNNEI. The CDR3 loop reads CASSQGLAVYEQYF. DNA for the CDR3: TGTGCCAGCAGCCAGGGACTAGCGGTGTACGAGCAGTACTTC. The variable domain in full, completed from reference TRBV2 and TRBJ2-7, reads EPEVTQTPSHQVTQMGQEVILRCVPISNHLYFYWYRQILGQKVEFLVSFYNNEISEKSEIFDDQFSVERPDGSNFTLKIRSTKLEDSAMYFCASSQGLAVYEQYFGPGTRLTVT.

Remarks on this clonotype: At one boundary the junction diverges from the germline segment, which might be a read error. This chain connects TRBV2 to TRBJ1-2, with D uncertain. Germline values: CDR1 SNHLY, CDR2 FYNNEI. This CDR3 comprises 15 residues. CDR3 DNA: TGTGCTAGCAGTGCCAGGTTGTTGACCAACTATGGCTACACCTTC. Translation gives CASSARLLTNYGYTF.

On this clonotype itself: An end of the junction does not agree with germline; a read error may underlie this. CDR3 in amino acids: CASSHRARDSYEQYF. In DNA, the CDR3 is TGCGCCAGCAGCCACCGGGCGCGGGACTCCTACGAGCAGTACTTC. The chain has TRBV13 and TRBJ2-7; D perhaps matches TRBD2 (6 bases). The CDR3 extends over 15 amino acids. The germline gives CDR1 PRHDT, CDR2 FYEKMQ (reference sequence). Filled out from reference TRBV13 and TRBJ2-7, the complete variable domain reads AAGVIQSPRHLIKEKRETATLKCYPIPRHDTVYWYQQGPGQDPQFLISFYEKMQSDKGSIPDRFSAQQFSDYHSELNMSSLELGDSALYFCASSHRARDSYEQYFGPGTRLTVT.

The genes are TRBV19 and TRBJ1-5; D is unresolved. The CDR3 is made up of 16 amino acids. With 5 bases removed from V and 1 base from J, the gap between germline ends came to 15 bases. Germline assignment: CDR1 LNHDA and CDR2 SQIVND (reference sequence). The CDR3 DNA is TGTGCCAGTAGTGTGGACGGAGGTTGGAGCAATCAGCCCCAGCATTTT. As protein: CASSVDGGWSNQPQHF.

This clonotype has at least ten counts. The CDR3 region is CASSPGTDYGYTF. The CDR3 nucleotides are TGTGCCAGCTCACCCGGGACAGACTATGGCTACACCTTC. The chain couples TRBV18 to TRBJ1-2, with TRBD1 matching over 7 bases. The germline V gene has CDR1 KGHSH and CDR2 LQKENI. This CDR3 spans 13 amino acids. The V and J ends lost 3 bases and 3 bases, in that order; junction bases with no gene match: 1.

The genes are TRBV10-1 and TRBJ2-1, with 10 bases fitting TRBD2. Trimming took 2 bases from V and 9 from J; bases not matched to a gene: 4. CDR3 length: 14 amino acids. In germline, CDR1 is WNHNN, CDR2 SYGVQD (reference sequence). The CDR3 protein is CASSETSGVAEQFF. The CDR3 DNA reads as TGCGCCAGCAGTGAGACTAGCGGGGTGGCTGAGCAGTTCTTC.

The CDR3 DNA reads as TGTGCCAGTAGTTCTCGTCCCTCTAACGGGGAAAAACTGTTTTTT. Translating it yields CASSSRPSNGEKLFF. The chain has TRBV19 and TRBJ1-4, with D unclear. This CDR3 region has 15 residues. The germline V and J ends were trimmed by 5 bases and 8 bases, with 18 bases remaining between them. The germline V gene has CDR1 LNHDA and CDR2 SQIVND (reference sequence).

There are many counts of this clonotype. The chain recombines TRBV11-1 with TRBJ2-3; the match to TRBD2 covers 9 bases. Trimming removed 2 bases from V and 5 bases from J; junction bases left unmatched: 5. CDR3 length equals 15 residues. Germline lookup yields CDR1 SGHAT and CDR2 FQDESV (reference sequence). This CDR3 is CASSLRRGGEDTQYF. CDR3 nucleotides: TGTGCCAGCAGCTTAAGGCGGGGGGGCGAAGATACGCAGTATTTT.

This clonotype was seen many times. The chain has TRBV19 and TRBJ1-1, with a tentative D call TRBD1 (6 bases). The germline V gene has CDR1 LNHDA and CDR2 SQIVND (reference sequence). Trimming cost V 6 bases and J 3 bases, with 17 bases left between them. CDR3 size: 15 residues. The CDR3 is CASSYSRGRHTEAFF. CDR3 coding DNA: TGTGCCAGTAGCTACTCACGGGGGCGCCACACTGAAGCTTTCTTT. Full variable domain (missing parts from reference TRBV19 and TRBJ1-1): DGGITQSPKYLFRKEGQNVTLSCEQNLNHDAMYWYRQDPGQGLRLIYYSQIVNDFQKGDIAEGYSVSREKKESFPLTVTSAQKNPTAFYLCASSYSRGRHTEAFFGQGTRLTVV.

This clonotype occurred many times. CDR3 residues: CASSEGTDGSPLHF. The CDR3, as DNA: TGCGCCAGCAGCGAGGGGACAGACGGTTCACCCCTCCACTTT. The V and J genes are TRBV5-1 and TRBJ1-6; 7 nucleotides line up with TRBD1. The CDR3 is made up of 14 amino acids. Per germline, CDR1 SGHRS and CDR2 YFSETQ. The ends lost 4 bases at V and 9 bases at J; junction bases unmatched: 7. Using reference TRBV5-1 and TRBJ1-6 for the parts outside the CDR3, the full variable domain is KAGVTQTPRYLIKTRGQQVTLSCSPISGHRSVSWYQQTPGQGLQFLFEYFSETQRNKGNFPGRFSGRQFSNSRSEMNVSTLELGDSALYLCASSEGTDGSPLHFGNGTRLTVT.

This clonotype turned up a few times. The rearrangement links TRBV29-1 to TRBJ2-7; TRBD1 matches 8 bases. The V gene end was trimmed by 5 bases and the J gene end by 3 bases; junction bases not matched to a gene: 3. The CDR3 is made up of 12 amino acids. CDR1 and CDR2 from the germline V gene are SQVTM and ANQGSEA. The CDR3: CSVQGARYEQYF. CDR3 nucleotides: TGCAGCGTTCAGGGGGCCCGCTACGAGCAGTACTTC.

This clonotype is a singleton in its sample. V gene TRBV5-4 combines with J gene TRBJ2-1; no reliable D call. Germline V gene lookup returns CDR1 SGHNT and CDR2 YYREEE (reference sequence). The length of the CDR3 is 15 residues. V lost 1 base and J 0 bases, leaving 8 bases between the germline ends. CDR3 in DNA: TGTGCCAGCAGCTTGACATTGAGCTCCTACAATGAGCAGTTCTTC. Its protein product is CASSLTLSSYNEQFF.

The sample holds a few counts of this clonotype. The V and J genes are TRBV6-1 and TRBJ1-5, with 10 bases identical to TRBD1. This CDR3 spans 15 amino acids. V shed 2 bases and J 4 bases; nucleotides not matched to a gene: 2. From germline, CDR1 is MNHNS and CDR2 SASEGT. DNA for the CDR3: TGTGCCAGCAGTGAACCGGGACAGGGGAATCAGCCCCAGCATTTT. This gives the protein CASSEPGQGNQPQHF.

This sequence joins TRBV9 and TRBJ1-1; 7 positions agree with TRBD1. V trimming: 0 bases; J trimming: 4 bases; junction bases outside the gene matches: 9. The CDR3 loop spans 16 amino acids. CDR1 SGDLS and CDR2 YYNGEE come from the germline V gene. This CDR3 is CASSVGEGARGTEAFF. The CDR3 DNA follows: TGTGCCAGCAGCGTAGGGGAGGGGGCGCGAGGCACTGAAGCTTTCTTT.

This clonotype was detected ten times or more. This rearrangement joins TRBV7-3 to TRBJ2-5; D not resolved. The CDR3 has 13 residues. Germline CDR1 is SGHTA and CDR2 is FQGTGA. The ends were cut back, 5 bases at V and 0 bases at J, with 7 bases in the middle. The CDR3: CASSREYQETQYF. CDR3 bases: TGTGCCAGCAGCCGAGAGTACCAAGAGACCCAGTACTTC.

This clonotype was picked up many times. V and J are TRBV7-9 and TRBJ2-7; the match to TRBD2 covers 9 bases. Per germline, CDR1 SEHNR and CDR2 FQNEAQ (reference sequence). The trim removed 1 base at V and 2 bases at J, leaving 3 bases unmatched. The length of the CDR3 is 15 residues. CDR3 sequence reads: CASSLDPSGTYEQYF. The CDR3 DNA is TGTGCCAGCAGCTTAGACCCTAGCGGGACCTACGAGCAGTACTTC.

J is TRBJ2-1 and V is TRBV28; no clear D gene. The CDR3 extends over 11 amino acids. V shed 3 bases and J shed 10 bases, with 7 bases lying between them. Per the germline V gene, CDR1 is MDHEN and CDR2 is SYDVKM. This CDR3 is CASSLGSEQFF. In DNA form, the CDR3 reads TGTGCCAGCAGTTTGGGGTCAGAGCAGTTCTTC. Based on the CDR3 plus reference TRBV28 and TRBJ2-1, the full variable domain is DVKVTQSSRYLVKRTGEKVFLECVQDMDHENMFWYRQDPGLGLRLIYFSYDVKMKEKGDIPEGYSVSREKKERFSLILESASTNQTSMYLCASSLGSEQFFGPGTRLTVL.

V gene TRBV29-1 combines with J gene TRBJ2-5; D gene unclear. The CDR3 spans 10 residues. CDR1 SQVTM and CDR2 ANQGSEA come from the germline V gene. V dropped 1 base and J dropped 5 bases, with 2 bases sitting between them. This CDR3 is CSVEAETQYF. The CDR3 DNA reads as TGCAGCGTTGAAGCGGAGACCCAGTACTTC.

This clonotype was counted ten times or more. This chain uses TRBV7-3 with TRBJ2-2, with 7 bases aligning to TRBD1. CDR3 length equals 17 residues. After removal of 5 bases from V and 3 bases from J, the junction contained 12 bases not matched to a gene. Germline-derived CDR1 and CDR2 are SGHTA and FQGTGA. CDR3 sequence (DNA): TGTGCCAGCAGCCCGACGACAGGGTCTTCTTACACCGGGGAGCTGTTTTTT. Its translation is CASSPTTGSSYTGELFF.

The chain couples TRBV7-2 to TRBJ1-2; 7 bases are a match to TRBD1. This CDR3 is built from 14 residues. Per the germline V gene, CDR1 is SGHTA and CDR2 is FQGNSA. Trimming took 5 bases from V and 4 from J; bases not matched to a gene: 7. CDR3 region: CASSQGDSFYGYTF. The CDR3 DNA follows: TGTGCCAGCAGCCAGGGGGACAGTTTCTATGGCTACACCTTC. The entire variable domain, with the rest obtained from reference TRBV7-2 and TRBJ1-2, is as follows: GAGVSQSPSNKVTEKGKDVELRCDPISGHTALYWYRQSLGQGLEFLIYFQGNSAPDKSGLPSDRFSAERTGGSVSTLTIQRTQQEDSAVYLCASSQGDSFYGYTFGSGTRLTVV.

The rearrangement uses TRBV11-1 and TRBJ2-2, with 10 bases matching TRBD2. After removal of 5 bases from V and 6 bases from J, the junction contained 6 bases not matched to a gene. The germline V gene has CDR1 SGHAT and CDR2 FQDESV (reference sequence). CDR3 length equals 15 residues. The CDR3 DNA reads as TGTGCCAGCAGCCCGAGCGGGAGGGGGTCCGGGGAGCTGTTTTTT. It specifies CASSPSGRGSGELFF.